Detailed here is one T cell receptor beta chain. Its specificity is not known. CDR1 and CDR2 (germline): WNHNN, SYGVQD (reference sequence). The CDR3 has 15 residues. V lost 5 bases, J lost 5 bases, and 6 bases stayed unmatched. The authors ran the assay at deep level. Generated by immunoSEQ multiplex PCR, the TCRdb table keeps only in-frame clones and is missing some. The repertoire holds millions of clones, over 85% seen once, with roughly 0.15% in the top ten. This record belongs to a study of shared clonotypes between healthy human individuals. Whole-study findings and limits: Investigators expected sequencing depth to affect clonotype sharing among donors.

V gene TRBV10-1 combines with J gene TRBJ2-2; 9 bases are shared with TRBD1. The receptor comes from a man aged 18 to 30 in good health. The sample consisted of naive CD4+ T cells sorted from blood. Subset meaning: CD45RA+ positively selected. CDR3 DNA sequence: TGCGCCAGCAGTAGGACAGGGGCGCAAACCGGGGAGCTGTTTTTT. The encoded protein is CASSRTGAQTGELFF.